This TCR beta chain originates from a study of blood T cell repertoires in COVID-19. There are 16 residues in the CDR3. Germline CDR1 and CDR2: MDHEN and SYDVKM. Trimming stripped 4 bases from V and 0 bases from J, with 10 bases between. Libraries were prepared by immunoSEQ multiplex PCR; TCRdb keeps only in-frame clonotypes and omits some of them. The sample has tens of thousands of clones, around two thirds seen once. This chain joins TRBV28 and TRBJ2-6; D uncertain. The sequencing input was peripheral blood. The TCR comes from a human donor with acute or convalescent COVID-19. The donor label of this sample is uncertain. CDR3 sequence (DNA): TGTGCCAGCAGTTCTGTCGCGGCCTCTGGGGCCAACGTCCTGACTTTC. Its protein is CASSSVAASGANVLTF. The full variable domain, rest sourced from reference TRBV28 and TRBJ2-6, is DVKVTQSSRYLVKRTGEKVFLECVQDMDHENMFWYRQDPGLGLRLIYFSYDVKMKEKGDIPEGYSVSREKKERFSLILESASTNQTSMYLCASSSVAASGANVLTFGAGSRLTVL.